The rows below give T cell receptor beta chains drawn from one sample of a study of T cell responses to AZD1222 COVID-19 vaccine. The repertoire was sequenced with immunoSEQ multiplex PCR; TCRdb's copy has only in-frame clones and lacks some. In the table there are about 200,000 clones, around 90% of which are singletons. The sequencing used peripheral blood, collected on day 0 of AZD1222 vaccination. The receptors come from an adult in good health. Both conserved end residues are part of each CDR3. A D gene is named only where the DNA matches it firmly. Rows may omit the clone size; those that give it use once, few, many or a size class.

V gene	D gene	clone size	J gene	CDR3 DNA	CDR3 protein
TRBV6-2/TRBV6-3	NA	NA	TRBJ2-4	TGTGCCAGCAGTTACAGGAGAAACATTCAGTACTTC	CASSYRRNIQYF
TRBV7-6	NA	once	TRBJ2-7	TGTGCCAGCAGTACGGGGGTCAGGGATACTCCTACGGAGCAGTACTTC	CASSTGVRDTPTEQYF
TRBV2	NA	NA	TRBJ1-5	TGTGCCAGCAGTGTTCCGGACAATCAGCCCCAGCATTTT	CASSVPDNQPQHF
TRBV11-2	NA	NA	TRBJ2-3	TGTGCCAGCAGGGCCAGGGGAGGTGCGACAGATACGCAGTATTTT	CASRARGGATDTQYF
TRBV2	NA	few	TRBJ2-1	TGTGCCAGCAGTGAAGCCCTCCGGATAGAGCTCTCCAATGAGCAGTTCTTC	CASSEALRIELSNEQFF
TRBV2	NA	NA	TRBJ1-5	TGTGCCAGCAGTGCGGACGGAGCTAGCAATCAGCCCCAGCATTTT	CASSADGASNQPQHF
TRBV24-1	NA	NA	TRBJ2-3	TGTGCCACCAGTGGTCCGGGGGAAGCAGATACGCAGTATTTT	CATSGPGEADTQYF
TRBV7-2	NA	NA	TRBJ1-2	TGTGCCAGCAGCTTAGGGAGCAGGGGAGGGACGGGCTACACCTTC	CASSLGSRGGTGYTF
TRBV4-2	TRBD2	NA	TRBJ2-5	TGTGCCAGCAGCCCGCGGGGGGGCCAAGAGACCCAGTACTTC	CASSPRGGQETQYF
TRBV7-9	NA	NA	TRBJ1-1	TGTGCCAGCAGCTTAGAGGGACAGAACACTGAAGCTTTCTTT	CASSLEGQNTEAFF
TRBV4-1	NA	few	TRBJ2-2	TGCGCCAGCAGCCCCCATGTTGGGGCTACCGGGGAGCTGTTTTTT	CASSPHVGATGELFF
TRBV7-6	NA	NA	TRBJ2-7	TGTGCCAGCAGCTTGAGGACCCCAGCCTTCTCCTACGAGCAGTACTTC	CASSLRTPAFSYEQYF
TRBV19	TRBD2	NA	TRBJ2-3	TGTGCCAGTAGTATGGCGGGGGTTGGAACGCAGTATTTT	CASSMAGVGTQYF
TRBV4-1	NA	NA	TRBJ2-1	TGCGCCAGCAGCCAAGTCCACATCGGGGGTAATGAGCAGTTCTTC	CASSQVHIGGNEQFF
TRBV4-3	NA	NA	TRBJ1-4	TGCGCCAGCAGCGCCAATGAAAAACTGTTTTTT	CASSANEKLFF
TRBV19	TRBD1	NA	TRBJ1-5	TGTGCCAGTTCAGACAGGGGCCCGAGCAATCAGCCCCAGCATTTT	CASSDRGPSNQPQHF
TRBV19	TRBD1	NA	TRBJ1-5	TGTGCCAGTAGTAGTAGAAACAGGGGCGGGCATCAGCCCCAGCATTTT	CASSSRNRGGHQPQHF
TRBV6-6	NA	NA	TRBJ1-2	TGTGCCAGCAGTCCCGATCCCAGTTATGGCTACACCTTC	CASSPDPSYGYTF
TRBV19	TRBD1	once	TRBJ2-1	TGTGCCAGTAAGGGGACAGGGGGCAATGAGCAGTTCTTC	CASKGTGGNEQFF
TRBV10-3	NA	NA	TRBJ1-5	TGTGCCATCAGTGCGGGGGGGTTGGGTCAGCCCCAGCATTTT	CAISAGGLGQPQHF
TRBV28	NA	NA	TRBJ1-1	TGTGCCAGCAGCCGCCGCTTTGAAGCTTTCTTT	CASSRRFEAFF
TRBV5-1	NA	NA	TRBJ2-3	TGCGCCAGCAGCTTGCCAGTCACAGATACGCAGTATTTT	CASSLPVTDTQYF
TRBV28	TRBD1	NA	TRBJ1-6	TGTGCCAGCAGTACCAACAGGGGGAGAACCAGCTCCTATAATTCACCCCTCCACTTT	CASSTNRGRTSSYNSPLHF
TRBV3-1/TRBV3-2	NA	NA	TRBJ2-7	TGTGCCAGCAGCCGCGGGGACTCGTACTACGAGCAGTACTTC	CASSRGDSYYEQYF
TRBV7-9	NA	once	TRBJ2-3	TGTGCCAGCAGCTTATTAGGCATTAGCACAGATACGCAGTATTTT	CASSLLGISTDTQYF
TRBV2	TRBD2	NA	TRBJ2-3	TGTGCCAGCAGTGTTAGCGGGGGAGATACGCAGTATTTT	CASSVSGGDTQYF
TRBV5-1	NA	few	TRBJ2-7	TGCGCCAGCAGCTTGGCGTCAAGCTCCTACGAGCAGTACTTC	CASSLASSSYEQYF
TRBV29-1	NA	NA	TRBJ2-7	TGCAGCGTGGCGAACCTTAACCTCTACGAGCAGTACTTC	CSVANLNLYEQYF
TRBV5-6	TRBD1	NA	TRBJ1-2	TGTGCCAGCAGCAACGGACACCTCAGGGGGCAGGGCTACACCTTC	CASSNGHLRGQGYTF
TRBV15	TRBD1	few	TRBJ2-7	TGTGCCACCAGCAGAAGATCCGGGACAGGGTTGGATGAGCAGTACTTC	CATSRRSGTGLDEQYF
TRBV19	NA	NA	TRBJ1-1	TGTGCCAGCCGAATAATGGGGGGTGCCGAAGCTTTCTTT	CASRIMGGAEAFF
TRBV30	TRBD1	NA	TRBJ1-1	TGTGCCTGGAGTCCGGACAGGGCTCGAACTGAAGCTTTCTTT	CAWSPDRARTEAFF
TRBV28	TRBD1	NA	TRBJ1-5	TGTGCCAGCAGTTCGACAGGGAATTTTCAGCCCCAGCATTTT	CASSSTGNFQPQHF
TRBV7-9	NA	NA	TRBJ2-2	TGTGCCAGCAGCGAAAGACCGGCGAACACCGGGGAGCTGTTTTTT	CASSERPANTGELFF
TRBV9	TRBD1	NA	TRBJ2-4	TGTGCCAGCGGAGCGTCCGGGACAGGGCACGGCATTCAGTACTTC	CASGASGTGHGIQYF
TRBV5-5	NA	NA	TRBJ1-5	TGTGCCAGCAGCTTGTGGACGACCGCTAATCAGCCCCAGCATTTT	CASSLWTTANQPQHF
TRBV6-5	NA	NA	TRBJ2-1	TGTGCCAGCCGGACAGCTTACAATGAGCAGTTCTTC	CASRTAYNEQFF
TRBV11-2	TRBD1	NA	TRBJ2-5	TGTGCCAGCAGGCCAATTGGGGTACCAGGGGGCCAGGAGACCCAGTACTTC	CASRPIGVPGGQETQYF
TRBV2	NA	few	TRBJ1-3	TGTGCCAGCAGTCCATGGAGCTCTGGAAACACCATATATTTT	CASSPWSSGNTIYF
TRBV3-1/TRBV3-2	NA	NA	TRBJ1-5	TGTGCCAGCAGTCAAACCGGACGTCAGCCCCAGCATTTT	CASSQTGRQPQHF
TRBV14	NA	once	TRBJ1-1	TGTGCCAGCAGCGTAAATAGTTGGAGAATTAGGGGCTTGAACACTGAAGCTTTCTTT	CASSVNSWRIRGLNTEAFF
TRBV7-3	NA	NA	TRBJ2-7	TGTGCCAGCAGCTTAGCGGCAGCCTACGAGCAGTACTTC	CASSLAAAYEQYF
TRBV2	TRBD1	NA	TRBJ2-7	TGTGCCAGCAGTGAAGCTTCCAGGGGGCACTACGAGCAGTACTTC	CASSEASRGHYEQYF
TRBV10-3	NA	NA	TRBJ2-7	TGTGCCACCGTCGAACCTGACGGCTACGAGCAGTACTTC	CATVEPDGYEQYF
TRBV2	NA	NA	TRBJ1-6	TGTGCCAGCAGCGCACAGGGCGATAATTCACCCCTCCACTTT	CASSAQGDNSPLHF
TRBV9	NA	NA	TRBJ1-5	TGTGCCAGCAGCCCTTTGGGGGCCCACCAGCCCCAGCATTTT	CASSPLGAHQPQHF
TRBV3-1/TRBV3-2	NA	NA	TRBJ2-2	TGTGCCAGCAGCCTGAGCGCCGGGGAGCTGTTTTTT	CASSLSAGELFF
TRBV27	NA	NA	TRBJ2-5	TGTGCCAGCAGTGAGAGAGGAGAGACCCAGTACTTC	CASSERGETQYF
TRBV5-6	NA	once	TRBJ2-3	TGTGCCAGCAGCTACCGGACAGATACGCAGTATTTT	CASSYRTDTQYF
TRBV6-1	TRBD1	NA	TRBJ2-7	TGTGCCAGCAGTGAAGGGGGACAGTTTCCCTACGAGCAGTACTTC	CASSEGGQFPYEQYF
TRBV5-4	NA	NA	TRBJ1-1	TGTGCCAGCAGCATTGGACGGCTTGAAGCTTTCTTT	CASSIGRLEAFF
TRBV9	NA	NA	TRBJ1-5	TGTGCCAGCAGCGTTGGAACAGGTCGGGATCAGCCCCAGCATTTT	CASSVGTGRDQPQHF